The 27 T cell receptor beta chains below come from one sample, sequenced in a study of blood T cell repertoires in COVID-19. Using immunoSEQ multiplex PCR, the repertoire was profiled, and TCRdb retains in-frame clones only, with some absent. The table has 140,000 to 150,000 clones, 88% seen once. Sample: peripheral blood. The receptors derive from a human donor in a cohort sampled during active COVID-19.

This chain connects TRBV7-3 to TRBJ1-1, with D uncertain. The V and J ends lost 5 bases and 1 base respectively, with 8 bases between them. Germline CDR1 and CDR2: SGHTA and FQGTGA. This CDR3 spans 13 amino acids. This CDR3 is CASSANTNTEAFF. The CDR3 coding sequence is TGTGCCAGCAGCGCCAACACGAACACTGAAGCTTTCTTT.

The chain uses TRBV6-4 and TRBJ2-1; TRBD2 is a possible D gene (7 bases). Germline assignment: CDR1 MRHNA and CDR2 SNTAGT. The CDR3 totals 15 residues. The ends were cut back, 9 bases at V and 5 bases at J, with 20 bases in the middle. CDR3 nucleotides: TGTGCCAGGTCCTGGTGGGGGGGGGCTCACAATGAGCAGTTCTTC. It translates to CARSWWGGAHNEQFF.

The chain employs TRBV9 and TRBJ2-2; 7 bases line up with TRBD1. The CDR3 covers 15 residues. The ends lost 5 bases at V and 3 bases at J; junction bases unmatched: 7. The germline V gene encodes CDR1 SGDLS and CDR2 YYNGEE. For the CDR3, the DNA is TGTGCCAGCAGGGCCACCGGGACAGACACCGGGGAGCTGTTTTTT. It encodes CASRATGTDTGELFF.

The rearrangement joins TRBV28 to TRBJ2-2, with TRBD1 identical over 8 bases. Trimming cost V 6 bases and J 5 bases; bases outside gene matches: 2. Germline V gene sequence: CDR1 MDHEN, CDR2 SYDVKM. The CDR3 loop spans 13 amino acids. The CDR3 region has the DNA TGTGCCAGCAGAAGGACAGGGACCGGGGAGCTGTTTTTT. It yields the protein CASRRTGTGELFF.

The gene calls are TRBV19 and TRBJ1-2, with 7 bases lining up with TRBD1. Germline V lookup: CDR1 LNHDA, CDR2 SQIVND (reference sequence). J was trimmed by 8 bases and V by 2 bases; bases with no gene match: 11. The CDR3 has 15 residues. CDR3 amino acids: CASSIFGTALQGYTF. In nucleotides, the CDR3 is TGTGCCAGTAGTATATTTGGGACAGCCCTACAGGGCTACACCTTC.

The CDR3 is CAWGDGNTEAFF. The CDR3 DNA follows: TGTGCCTGGGGAGACGGGAACACTGAAGCTTTCTTT. The rearrangement joins TRBV12-3 or TRBV12-4 to TRBJ1-1; no clear D. V was shortened by 11 bases and J by 1 base, with 11 bases between the two germline ends. This CDR3 region has 12 residues.

The chain joins TRBV7-2 to TRBJ2-2; 8 positions match TRBD1. From germline, CDR1 is SGHTA and CDR2 FQGNSA. The V segment lost 4 bases and the J segment 5 bases; nucleotides outside the gene matches: 12. This CDR3 is built from 17 residues. The CDR3, as DNA: TGTGCCAGCAGCTCCGACCTGACAGGGGCGATAACCGGGGAGCTGTTTTTT. Translated, it gives CASSSDLTGAITGELFF.

This chain joins TRBV11-3 and TRBJ2-2; D is unclear. The ends were cut back, 5 bases at V and 3 bases at J, with 10 bases in the middle. The CDR3 loop spans 14 amino acids. Germline CDR1 and CDR2: SGHNT and YENEEA. CDR3 amino acids: CASSPSRDTGELFF. The CDR3 bases are TGTGCCAGCAGCCCAAGCCGTGACACCGGGGAGCTGTTTTTT.

V usage is TRBV6-2 or TRBV6-3 and J usage is TRBJ2-1, with 10 nucleotides matching TRBD2. The germline CDR1 and CDR2 sequences are MNHEY and SVGEGT. Trimming cost V 5 bases and J 3 bases; bases outside gene matches: 4. This CDR3 has 15 residues. CDR3 residues: CASSVTSGVYNEQFF. In nucleotides, the CDR3 is TGTGCCAGCAGTGTCACTAGCGGGGTCTACAATGAGCAGTTCTTC.

This chain joins TRBV4-3 and TRBJ2-2, with a possible D match to TRBD2 (6 bases). The CDR3 is 16 amino acids. V was trimmed by 3 bases and J by 4 bases, leaving 15 bases between them. CDR1 is LGHNA and CDR2 is YSLEER in the germline V gene. The CDR3 bases are TGCGCCAGCAGCCACGAAACCCCGGGGGTCACCGGGGAGCTGTTTTTT. Translating gives CASSHETPGVTGELFF.

The chain couples TRBV18 to TRBJ1-1; 8 bases agree with TRBD1. The CDR3 loop spans 15 amino acids. Germline V gene data show CDR1 as KGHSH and CDR2 as LQKENI. With 3 bases clipped from V and 1 base from J, the junction kept 4 bases outside the gene matches. CDR3 DNA sequence: TGTGCCAGCTCACCCGAGACAGGGGAGAACACTGAAGCTTTCTTT. Protein product: CASSPETGENTEAFF.

The chain combines TRBV12-3 or TRBV12-4 with TRBJ1-5; TRBD1 agrees at 7 bases. The CDR3 consists of 13 residues. V dropped 8 bases and J dropped 4; count of bases not matched to a gene: 5. CDR3 residues: CASGGTENQPQHF. In nucleotides, the CDR3 is TGTGCCAGCGGCGGGACAGAGAATCAGCCCCAGCATTTT.

The rearrangement links TRBV7-6 to TRBJ2-1, with 13 positions matching TRBD2. The length of the CDR3 is 16 residues. V trimming: 6 bases; J trimming: 9 bases; junction bases outside the gene matches: 11. CDR1 is SGHVS, CDR2 FNYEAQ, per germline. CDR3 sequence (DNA): TGTGCCAGCAGTCTTGGGACTAGCGGGATAATGGCTGAGCAGTTCTTC. Protein sequence: CASSLGTSGIMAEQFF.

The rearrangement links TRBV19 to TRBJ2-3; 7 positions agree with TRBD2. V trimming: 3 bases; J trimming: 6 bases; junction bases outside the gene matches: 6. The CDR3 spans 14 residues. From germline, CDR1 is LNHDA and CDR2 SQIVND (reference sequence). CDR3 amino acids: CASSIMAGVDTQYF. CDR3 sequence (DNA): TGTGCCAGTAGTATCATGGCGGGGGTCGATACGCAGTATTTT.

The DNA of the CDR3 is TGTGCCAGCAGTGCATTAGGACAGGCCAACGTCCTGACTTTC. Amino acid sequence: CASSALGQANVLTF. This sequence joins TRBV25-1 and TRBJ2-6, with D perhaps matching TRBD1 (5 bases). Trimming stripped 4 bases from V and 6 bases from J, with 10 bases between. The CDR3 has 14 amino acids. Germline CDR1 MGHDK, CDR2 SYGVNS.

This chain connects TRBV12-3 or TRBV12-4 to TRBJ2-1; weak D call: TRBD1 (6 bases). The CDR3 has 12 amino acids. V dropped 6 bases and J dropped 12 bases, with 15 bases sitting between them. DNA for the CDR3: TGTGCCAGCAGCCATCCCACAGGGAGGCAGTTCTTC. Amino acids: CASSHPTGRQFF.

CDR3 amino acids: CASSQEGLLAGGHSEQFF. CDR3 DNA sequence: TGTGCCAGCAGCCAGGAGGGGCTACTAGCGGGAGGGCACAGTGAGCAGTTCTTC. The chain links TRBV4-2 to TRBJ2-1, with 13 positions matching TRBD2. Germline V gene lookup returns CDR1 LGHNA and CDR2 YNFKEQ. Trimming removed 3 bases from V and 9 bases from J; junction bases left unmatched: 14. The CDR3 is 18 residues long.

This sequence joins TRBV16 and TRBJ2-1; D unresolved. The germline gives CDR1 KGHSY, CDR2 FQNENV. CDR3 length: 15 amino acids. V lost 2 bases, J lost 8 bases, and 16 bases lay in between. The CDR3 DNA follows: TGTGCCAGCAGCCAAGGTTCTAGACTTTCCGATGAGCAGTTCTTC. Translation gives CASSQGSRLSDEQFF.

The genes are TRBV7-2 and TRBJ2-7, with TRBD2 identical over 10 bases. The V segment lost 5 bases and the J segment 3 bases; nucleotides outside the gene matches: 7. Germline CDR1 reads SGHTA; CDR2 reads FQGNSA. The CDR3 is made up of 15 amino acids. DNA for the CDR3: TGTGCCAGCAGCCAGTCGGGACTAGCGTTCTACGAGCAGTACTTC. This sequence encodes CASSQSGLAFYEQYF.

The rearrangement joins TRBV6-2 or TRBV6-3 to TRBJ1-1, with 7 bases that match TRBD1. This CDR3 is built from 16 residues. Per germline, CDR1 MNHEY and CDR2 SVGEGT. V lost 0 bases, J lost 11 bases, and 15 bases stayed unmatched. CDR3 loop: CASSYSLTVRDSRAFF. The CDR3, as DNA: TGTGCCAGCAGTTACTCTTTAACCGTCCGGGACAGCCGGGCTTTCTTT.

The CDR3 DNA follows: TGTGCCAGCAGCCCTCGGGTGGGCAGGGGACGGGAGACCCAGTACTTC. As protein: CASSPRVGRGRETQYF. This sequence joins TRBV28 and TRBJ2-5; tentative D call: TRBD1 (6 bases). With 6 bases removed from V and 5 bases from J, the gap between germline ends came to 22 bases. This CDR3 spans 16 amino acids. Germline CDR1 MDHEN, CDR2 SYDVKM.

The chain is built from TRBV27 and TRBJ2-6; unclear D gene. V lost 6 bases and J lost 2, with 5 bases in between. Germline V gene lookup returns CDR1 MNHEY and CDR2 SMNVEV (reference sequence). CDR3 length equals 13 residues. The CDR3 DNA sequence: TGTGCCAGCAGATTTACTGGGGCCAACGTCCTGACTTTC. It translates to CASRFTGANVLTF.

The gene calls are TRBV24-1 and TRBJ2-1; 11 nucleotides align to TRBD1. The J segment lost 12 bases and the V segment lost 1 base, leaving 10 bases of the junction unmatched. This CDR3 spans 16 amino acids. Looked up from germline, CDR1 is KGHDR and CDR2 is SFDVKD. CDR3 region: CATSDFRKGTGGMQFF. The DNA of the CDR3 is TGTGCCACCAGTGATTTTAGGAAGGGGACAGGGGGTATGCAGTTCTTC.

DNA of the CDR3: TGCGCCAGCAGCCCGGGACAGGATAATTCACCCCTCCACTTT. It yields the protein CASSPGQDNSPLHF. This chain joins TRBV5-1 and TRBJ1-6; 8 nucleotides align to TRBD1. Germline V gene lookup returns CDR1 SGHRS and CDR2 YFSETQ. The CDR3 extends over 14 amino acids. J lost 5 bases, V lost 4 bases, and 2 bases had no gene match.

The chain carries TRBV27 and TRBJ2-7, with 8 bases lining up with TRBD1. The CDR3 has 14 amino acids. Trimming at V came to 5 bases and at J to 1 base, leaving 4 bases not matched to a gene. The germline V gene encodes CDR1 MNHEY and CDR2 SMNVEV (reference sequence). As DNA, the CDR3 is TGTGCCAGCAGTCGGACAGGGTTTTCCTACGAGCAGTACTTC. This gives the protein CASSRTGFSYEQYF.

This sequence joins TRBV11-3 and TRBJ2-5; 8 bases align to TRBD1. The germline V gene encodes CDR1 SGHNT and CDR2 YENEEA. The length of the CDR3 is 17 residues. The trim removed 5 bases at V and 3 bases at J, leaving 14 bases unmatched. CDR3 sequence: CASSATPLGTGKETQYF. The CDR3 DNA reads as TGTGCCAGCAGCGCCACGCCCCTTGGGACAGGCAAAGAGACCCAGTACTTC. The whole variable domain, remainder taken from reference TRBV11-3 and TRBJ2-5, is EAGVVQSPRYKIIEKKQPVAFWCNPISGHNTLYWYLQNLGQGPELLIRYENEEAVDDSQLPKDRFSAERLKGVDSTLKIQPAELGDSAVYLCASSATPLGTGKETQYFGPGTRLLVL.

The chain carries TRBV6-2 or TRBV6-3 and TRBJ2-3; weak D call: TRBD2 (5 bases). V was clipped by 2 bases and J by 1 base, with 10 bases between them. From germline, CDR1 is MNHEY and CDR2 SVGEGT. This CDR3 comprises 15 residues. CDR3 loop: CASSYEGSGTDTQYF. The DNA of the CDR3 is TGTGCCAGCAGTTACGAGGGTTCGGGCACAGATACGCAGTATTTT.